This TCR beta chain was observed in a study of blood T cell repertoires in COVID-19. Overall study context: The United States, Italy and Spain provided the acute and convalescent COVID-19 samples. In each case, the material was cDNA or gDNA derived from T cells, B-cell-depleted T cells, or PBMCs.

In the authors' methods: Reference gene primer amplification yielded estimated nucleated cell counts. The table came from immunoSEQ multiplex PCR; TCRdb's copy has only in-frame clones and leaves some out. Clonal size and the V and J genes are those of that table, whereas D and trimming came from the DNA. The profile covers over 200,000 clones, with about 91% appearing a single time and around 1.5% taken by the ten largest. Germline values: CDR1 MNHEY, CDR2 SMNVEV (reference sequence). The V end lost 6 bases, the J end lost 7 bases, and 16 bases lay between the germline ends. The CDR3 is 13 residues long.

The sequenced material came from peripheral blood. This receptor was obtained from a young man with active or convalescent COVID-19. The V call is TRBV27, the J call TRBJ2-7; tentative D call: TRBD1 (6 bases). The CDR3 nucleotides are TGTGCCAGCAGGGCAGGGGCCTTTGGGGAGCAGTACTTC. It codes for CASRAGAFGEQYF.